These 25 T cell receptor beta chains share one sample of origin, sequenced in a study of cytomegalovirus exposure and HLA in healthy donors. The PCR ran on 60 Vbeta and 13 Jbeta primers. The method was immunoSEQ multiplex PCR; TCRdb's version includes in-frame clones alone and lacks a portion of them. The table has 150,000 to 200,000 clones, around 83% seen once. The sequencing sample was made of PBMCs. All receptors come from a woman aged 50 to 65 in good health and CMV-seropositive.

The chain combines TRBV28 with TRBJ2-5; TRBD2 is a possible D gene (6 bases). CDR3 length: 15 residues. V lost 9 bases, J lost 1 base, and 18 bases lay in between. Germline CDR1 is MDHEN and CDR2 is SYDVKM. The CDR3 DNA follows: TGTGCCAGTACTACCCCGGGACTGGGCCAAGAGACCCAGTACTTC. Protein sequence: CASTTPGLGQETQYF.

The table lists this clone with a count of one. The V and J genes are TRBV19 and TRBJ1-2; 8 bases fit TRBD1. Trimming took 3 bases from V and 8 from J; bases not matched to a gene: 5. This CDR3 is built from 13 residues. CDR1 is LNHDA, CDR2 SQIVND, per germline (reference sequence). The CDR3 bases are TGTGCCAGTAGTATGGACAGGGAGAGAGGCTACACCTTC. Translating gives CASSMDRERGYTF.

V gene TRBV6-1 combines with J gene TRBJ2-5; maybe TRBD1 (5 bases). Germline CDR1 is MNHNS and CDR2 is SASEGT. This CDR3 has 13 amino acids. The CDR3, as DNA: TGTGCTACAAGAGCGACAGTGGTGGAGACCCAGTACTTC. Translating it yields CATRATVVETQYF.

This chain links TRBV19 with TRBJ2-3; D ambiguous. CDR3 size: 15 residues. Germline V lookup: CDR1 LNHDA, CDR2 SQIVND (reference sequence). V shed 3 bases and J shed 5 bases, with 15 bases lying between them. The CDR3 DNA sequence: TGTGCCAGTAGTATGCCTTATCTCGGAGTAGATACGCAGTATTTT. Its protein product is CASSMPYLGVDTQYF.

Only a few counts were recorded for this clone. The rearrangement links TRBV21-1 to TRBJ1-4; the table calls TRBD1, which could not be checked here. TRBV21-1 is a known pseudogene. This CDR3 is built from 15 residues. The CDR3 nucleotides read TGTGCCAGCAGCGCCGTGGACAGCCCTAATGAAAAACTGTTTTTT. This sequence encodes CASSAVDSPNEKLFF.

V is TRBV6-1 and J is TRBJ2-7; 9 bases fit TRBD2. The trim removed 7 bases at V and 2 bases at J, leaving 9 bases unmatched. Germline loops: CDR1 MNHNS, CDR2 SASEGT. The CDR3 consists of 15 residues. The CDR3 region has the DNA TGTGCCAGCAAGCTAGCGGGGTATATAACCTACGAGCAGTACTTC. It specifies CASKLAGYITYEQYF.

The chain couples TRBV19 to TRBJ2-5, with 12 bases aligning to TRBD2. CDR1 is LNHDA, CDR2 SQIVND, per germline (reference sequence). The CDR3 is made up of 14 amino acids. Losses at the gene ends were 7 bases for V and 4 bases for J; bases not matched to a gene: 4. The CDR3 loop is CASKPSGGVETQYF. CDR3 DNA: TGTGCCAGTAAACCTAGCGGGGGGGTAGAGACCCAGTACTTC. The variable domain in full, with the rest retrieved from reference TRBV19 and TRBJ2-5, is DGGITQSPKYLFRKEGQNVTLSCEQNLNHDAMYWYRQDPGQGLRLIYYSQIVNDFQKGDIAEGYSVSREKKESFPLTVTSAQKNPTAFYLCASKPSGGVETQYFGPGTRLLVL.

As to this clone: Other DNA sequences in the sample encode the same CDR3. The chain carries TRBV9 and TRBJ2-1; 11 positions match TRBD2. Trimming removed 0 bases from V and 6 bases from J; junction bases left unmatched: 8. Looked up from germline, CDR1 is SGDLS and CDR2 is YYNGEE. The CDR3 loop spans 17 amino acids. This CDR3 is CASSVAPTSGGGNEQFF. The CDR3 DNA is TGTGCCAGCAGCGTAGCCCCCACTAGCGGGGGCGGCAATGAGCAGTTCTTC.

The rearrangement uses TRBV6-1 and TRBJ1-3; D is unclear. Per the germline V gene, CDR1 is MNHNS and CDR2 is SASEGT. Trimming shortened V by 4 bases and J by 8 bases, and 18 bases separated the two germline ends. This CDR3 is 15 amino acids long. Here the CDR3 DNA reads TGTGCCAGCAGTGGCCCGGGCCACTCGCGGGACACCATATATTTT. This sequence encodes CASSGPGHSRDTIYF.

V and J are TRBV7-9 and TRBJ1-5; D is possibly TRBD1 (5 bases). The CDR3 spans 14 residues. The V end lost 2 bases, the J end lost 4 bases, and 9 bases lay between the germline ends. Germline CDR1 and CDR2: SEHNR and FQNEAQ (reference sequence). For the CDR3, the DNA is TGTGCCAGCAGCTTATCAGGGTTTAATCAGCCCCAGCATTTT. Protein product: CASSLSGFNQPQHF.

This clone occurred a few times. This chain links TRBV5-1 with TRBJ2-3; TRBD2 agrees at 13 bases. The CDR3 is 16 amino acids. Germline assignment: CDR1 SGHRS and CDR2 YFSETQ. Trimming cost V 4 bases and J 4 bases; bases outside gene matches: 6. The CDR3, as DNA: TGCGCCAGCAGCACCGGGACTAGCGGGGTTGCAGATACGCAGTATTTT. It encodes CASSTGTSGVADTQYF.

The chain is built from TRBV4-2 and TRBJ2-4; D gene uncertain. V gave up 0 bases and J gave up 8 bases, with 5 bases separating them. This CDR3 is built from 12 residues. Germline CDR1 LGHNA, CDR2 YNFKEQ. Here the CDR3 reads CASSQDRDIQYF. The CDR3 nucleotides are TGTGCCAGCAGCCAAGATCGCGACATTCAGTACTTC.

About this clone itself: One end of the junction is discordant with germline, which a read error may explain. The gene calls are TRBV29-1 and TRBJ2-1; no clear D gene. The CDR3 spans 14 residues. CDR1 is SQVTM, CDR2 ANQGSEA, per germline. CDR3 in DNA: TGCAGCGTTGCCGAGTCCTTTTTCTACAGTGAGCAGTTCTTC. It specifies CSVAESFFYSEQFF.

This clone was found once. This chain uses TRBV4-3 with TRBJ2-7; D gene uncertain. V was shortened by 1 base and J by 5 bases, with 9 bases between the two germline ends. CDR1 and CDR2 from the germline V gene are LGHNA and YSLEER. CDR3 length: 13 amino acids. CDR3 nucleotide sequence: TGCGCCAGCAGCCAAGCCCCTGGCCACGAGCAGTACTTC. Its protein product is CASSQAPGHEQYF.

V and J are TRBV13 and TRBJ2-1, with unresolved D. The CDR3 extends over 12 amino acids. Trimming took 5 bases from V and 7 from J, leaving 9 bases between them. Germline CDR1 and CDR2: PRHDT and FYEKMQ (reference sequence). The CDR3 DNA reads TGTGCCAGCAGCAAACTGCTGAATGAGCAGTTCTTC. It encodes CASSKLLNEQFF.

V gene TRBV5-1 combines with J gene TRBJ2-1, with a possible D match to TRBD2 (5 bases). Trimming stripped 4 bases from V and 2 bases from J, with 10 bases between. This CDR3 has 14 amino acids. Germline lookup yields CDR1 SGHRS and CDR2 YFSETQ. In DNA form, the CDR3 reads TGCGCCAGCAGCCCAGCGGATACCTACAATGAGCAGTTCTTC. This codes for CASSPADTYNEQFF.

The chain couples TRBV28 to TRBJ2-2, with D possibly being TRBD1 (7 bases). Trimming cost V 2 bases and J 4 bases, with 8 bases left between them. Per germline, CDR1 MDHEN and CDR2 SYDVKM. The CDR3 has 14 amino acids. The CDR3 is CASSLQGGTGELFF. In DNA form, the CDR3 reads TGTGCCAGCAGTTTACAGGGGGGCACCGGGGAGCTGTTTTTT.

The sample holds one count of this clone. The J gene is TRBJ2-3, the V gene TRBV5-1; TRBD1 is a possible D gene (5 bases). CDR3 length equals 14 residues. Germline V lookup: CDR1 SGHRS, CDR2 YFSETQ. V lost 6 bases to trimming and J lost 2 bases, with 13 bases between them. The DNA for the CDR3 is TGCGCCAGCACCCAAGGCAGGGCCACAGATACGCAGTATTTT. This translates into CASTQGRATDTQYF.

A single count supports this clone. J is TRBJ1-6 and V is TRBV11-2, with 7 positions matching TRBD1. Germline V CDR1 and CDR2: SGHAT, FQNNGV. The CDR3 extends over 13 amino acids. V shed 5 bases, J shed 10 bases, and the junction held 5 bases outside the gene matches. Written as DNA, the CDR3 is TGTGCCAGCAGCCACTCGGGACAGTCACCCCTCCACTTT. Amino acid sequence: CASSHSGQSPLHF.

The chain recombines TRBV7-2 with TRBJ1-3; unclear D gene. V lost 3 bases and J lost 0, with 12 bases in between. From germline, CDR1 is SGHTA and CDR2 FQGNSA. This CDR3 region has 16 residues. CDR3 loop: CASSFSGVLSGNTIYF. The DNA for the CDR3 is TGTGCCAGCAGCTTCAGCGGGGTCCTCTCTGGAAACACCATATATTTT.

The rearrangement joins TRBV20-1 to TRBJ1-2, with 7 bases lining up with TRBD1. There are 11 residues in the CDR3. V dropped 5 bases and J dropped 6; count of bases not matched to a gene: 3. Germline V gene sequence: CDR1 DFQATT, CDR2 SNEGSKA (reference sequence). The chain's CDR3 is CSAGTVDGYTF. The CDR3 DNA is TGCAGTGCTGGGACAGTCGATGGCTACACCTTC.

The V gene is TRBV7-3, the J gene TRBJ2-1, with D maybe TRBD2 (6 bases). CDR3 length: 17 amino acids. The germline V gene encodes CDR1 SGHTA and CDR2 FQGTGA. The ends were cut back, 1 base at V and 2 bases at J, with 15 bases in the middle. This chain's CDR3 is CASSLMGGDGTYNEQFF. DNA of the CDR3: TGTGCCAGCAGCTTAATGGGCGGGGACGGGACCTACAATGAGCAGTTCTTC.

The V call is TRBV18, the J call TRBJ2-7; 7 positions agree with TRBD1. Germline lookup yields CDR1 KGHSH and CDR2 LQKENI. The CDR3 has 14 amino acids. Losses at the gene ends were 3 bases for V and 5 bases for J; bases not matched to a gene: 7. This CDR3 reads CASSPDRVDNEQYF. The CDR3 DNA reads TGTGCCAGCTCACCCGACAGGGTTGACAACGAGCAGTACTTC.

The V gene is TRBV28, the J gene TRBJ2-7; 10 nucleotides agree with TRBD2. This CDR3 has 16 residues. The V gene end was trimmed by 4 bases and the J gene end by 4 bases; junction bases not matched to a gene: 10. The germline CDR1 and CDR2 sequences are MDHEN and SYDVKM. CDR3 in amino acids: CASSSSSGSLEYEQYF. CDR3 nucleotides: TGTGCCAGCAGTTCCTCTAGCGGGAGTCTTGAATACGAGCAGTACTTC.

The chain couples TRBV11-2 to TRBJ2-3; no reliable D call. Trimming cost V 4 bases and J 5 bases, with 16 bases left between them. Germline V gives CDR1 SGHAT, CDR2 FQNNGV. The CDR3 is 15 amino acids. The CDR3 DNA reads TGTGCCAGCAGCTCCCGTGCGCTCGGTGGAGATACGCAGTATTTT. It codes for CASSSRALGGDTQYF.